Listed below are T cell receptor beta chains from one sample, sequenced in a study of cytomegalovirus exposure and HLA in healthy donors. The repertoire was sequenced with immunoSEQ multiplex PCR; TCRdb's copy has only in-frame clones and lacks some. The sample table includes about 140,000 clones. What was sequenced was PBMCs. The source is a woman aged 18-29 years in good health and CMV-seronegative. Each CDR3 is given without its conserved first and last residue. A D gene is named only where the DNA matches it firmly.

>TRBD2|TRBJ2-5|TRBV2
ASSPGRASETQY
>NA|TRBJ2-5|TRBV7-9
ASSSPLTGSEETQY
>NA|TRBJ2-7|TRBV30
AYRKQGGYEQY
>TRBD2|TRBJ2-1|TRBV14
ASSQEMAGEF
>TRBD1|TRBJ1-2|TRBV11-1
ASTGTGFSGYT
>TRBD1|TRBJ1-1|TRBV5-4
ASSGPPGGTEAF
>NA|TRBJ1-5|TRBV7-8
ASSLNRGEPQH
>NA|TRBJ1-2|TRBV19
ASQRRQRGQNYGYT
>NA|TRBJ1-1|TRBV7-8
ASSLRGDTEAF
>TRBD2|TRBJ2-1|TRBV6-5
ASRLYPSSGNEQF
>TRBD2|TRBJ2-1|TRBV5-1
ASSLSGGGLEQF
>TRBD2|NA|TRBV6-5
ASSYSGGSRPYEQY
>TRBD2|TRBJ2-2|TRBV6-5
ASSYSIETSGGELS
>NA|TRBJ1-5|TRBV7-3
ASSLRNNGQKH
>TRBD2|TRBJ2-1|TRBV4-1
ASSPGLAGRSSYNEQF
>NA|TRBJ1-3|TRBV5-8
ASSLGLTESGNTIY
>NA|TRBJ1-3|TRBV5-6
ASNQQGPNTIY
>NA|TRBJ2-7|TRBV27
ASSFFGEQY
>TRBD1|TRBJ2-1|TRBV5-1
ASSLYLGQGTNEQF
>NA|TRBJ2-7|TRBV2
ASTNLRISPEQY
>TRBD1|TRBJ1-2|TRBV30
AWSVRGRGT
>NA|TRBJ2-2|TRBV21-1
ASRGGSTGELF